The 5 T cell receptor beta chains reported below all come from one sample, sequenced in a study of patients and donors after allogeneic stem cell transplantation. TCRdb fed the RT-PCR reads into MiXCR, producing one record per CDR3 protein. This table holds about a million distinct CDR3 sequences, roughly 18% found once. The material sequenced was blood, either unsorted or a sorted T cell fraction (not recorded which). Receptor source: a human donor who was either an allogeneic HSCT recipient or a stem cell or donor lymphocyte infusion donor (not recorded which). It is not recorded whose cells these are; they may come from a transplant donor.

This clonotype was counted between two and nine times. The chain carries TRBV27 and TRBJ2-1; D unresolved. Germline V gene data show CDR1 as MNHEY and CDR2 as SMNVEV (reference sequence). Trimming left V 0 bases short and J 7 bases short, with 7 bases between. The length of the CDR3 is 13 residues. DNA of the CDR3: TGTGCCAGCAGTTTATCCCCTGGAAATGAGCAGTTCTTC. This sequence encodes CASSLSPGNEQFF.

For this clonotype: This sequence may be a read error, since a much larger clone differs from it by one base. The genes are TRBV5-1 and TRBJ2-1; 8 bases map to TRBD2. V gave up 8 bases and J gave up 4 bases; unmatched junction bases: 11. The V gene's germline CDR1 is SGHRS and CDR2 YFSETQ. The CDR3 length is 15 residues. Here the CDR3 reads CARSPERGQYNEQFF. The CDR3, as DNA: TGCGCCAGGAGCCCCGAGCGGGGGCAGTACAATGAGCAGTTCTTC.

The CDR3 DNA is TGTGCCAGCAGTTTCGGGGACATGATCACAGATACGCAGTATTTT. It specifies CASSFGDMITDTQYF. The rearrangement uses TRBV27 and TRBJ2-3; D is possibly TRBD1 (6 bases). Trimming pared 3 bases from V and 2 bases from J, leaving 12 bases between. The CDR3 has 15 amino acids. CDR1 is MNHEY, CDR2 SMNVEV, per germline (reference sequence).

The chain's CDR3 is CATSKGQGHSPLHF. The CDR3 region has the DNA TGTGCCACCAGCAAGGGACAGGGACATTCACCCCTCCACTTT. This chain joins TRBV15 and TRBJ1-6; 9 nucleotides agree with TRBD1. The CDR3 has 14 residues. Unmatched junction bases numbered 3, after V lost 4 bases and J lost 8 bases. Germline CDR1 LNHNV, CDR2 YYDKDF (reference sequence).

This chain joins TRBV12-3 or TRBV12-4 and TRBJ2-7; D is ambiguous. Trimming removed 4 bases at V and 1 base at J, with 14 bases between. There are 15 residues in the CDR3. CDR3 nucleotide sequence: TGTGCCAGCAGTTCCCTGGCGAGACGTTCCTACGAGCAGTACTTC. The encoded protein is CASSSLARRSYEQYF.